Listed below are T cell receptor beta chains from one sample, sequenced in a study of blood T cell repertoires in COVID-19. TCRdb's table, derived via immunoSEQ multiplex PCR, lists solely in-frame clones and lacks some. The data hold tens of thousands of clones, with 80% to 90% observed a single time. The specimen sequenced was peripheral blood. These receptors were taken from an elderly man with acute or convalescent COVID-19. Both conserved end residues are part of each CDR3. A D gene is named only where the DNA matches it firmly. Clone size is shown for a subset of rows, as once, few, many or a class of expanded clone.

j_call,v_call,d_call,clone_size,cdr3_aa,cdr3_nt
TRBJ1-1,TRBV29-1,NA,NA,CSVVKPKMNTEAFF,TGCAGCGTTGTAAAGCCTAAAATGAACACTGAAGCTTTCTTT
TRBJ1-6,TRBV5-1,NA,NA,CASSRGVDSPLHF,TGCGCCAGCAGCAGGGGTGTTGATTCACCCCTCCACTTT
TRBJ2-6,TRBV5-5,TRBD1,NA,CASSAGGAGANVLTF,TGTGCCAGCAGTGCAGGGGGCGCCGGGGCCAACGTCCTGACTTTC
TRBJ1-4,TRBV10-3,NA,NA,CAISETGGGNEKLFF,TGTGCCATCAGTGAGACGGGGGGCGGGAATGAAAAACTGTTTTTT
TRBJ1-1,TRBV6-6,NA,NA,CASSYTAGAGSTEAFF,TGTGCCAGCAGTTACACCGCGGGGGCGGGGTCCACTGAAGCTTTCTTT
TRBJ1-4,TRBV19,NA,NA,CASSIVRATNEKLFF,TGTGCCAGTAGTATCGTCCGTGCAACTAATGAAAAACTGTTTTTT
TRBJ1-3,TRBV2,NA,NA,CASGGLGSGNTIYF,TGTGCCAGCGGCGGTCTAGGCTCTGGAAACACCATATATTTT
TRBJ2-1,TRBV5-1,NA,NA,CASSGTNLNEQFF,TGCGCCAGCAGCGGGACAAACCTCAATGAGCAGTTCTTC
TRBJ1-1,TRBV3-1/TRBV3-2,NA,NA,CASSQGGSSTEAFF,TGTGCCAGCAGCCAAGGAGGCTCAAGCACTGAAGCTTTCTTT
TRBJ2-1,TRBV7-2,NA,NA,CASSLAGGPVSNEQFF,TGTGCCAGCAGCTTAGCGGGGGGGCCGGTGAGCAATGAGCAGTTCTTC
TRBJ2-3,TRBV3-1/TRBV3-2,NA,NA,CASSQFSSTDTQYF,TGTGCCAGCAGCCAATTTTCTAGCACAGATACGCAGTATTTT
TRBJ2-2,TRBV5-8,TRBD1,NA,CASSLGTGRSGELFF,TGTGCCAGCAGCCTCGGGACAGGGAGGTCCGGGGAGCTGTTTTTT
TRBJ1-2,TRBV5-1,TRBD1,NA,CASSDRPGGGYGYTF,TGCGCCAGCAGTGACCGTCCAGGGGGTGGCTATGGCTACACCTTC
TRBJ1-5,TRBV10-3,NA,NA,CAISESREDQPQHF,TGTGCCATCAGTGAAAGCAGGGAGGATCAGCCCCAGCATTTT
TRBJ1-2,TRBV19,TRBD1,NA,CATFEPTGGFYGYTF,TGTGCCACCTTCGAACCGACAGGGGGTTTCTATGGCTACACCTTC
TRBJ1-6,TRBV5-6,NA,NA,CASELAPTANNSPLHF,TGTGCCAGCGAACTAGCCCCGACAGCGAACAATTCACCCCTCCACTTT
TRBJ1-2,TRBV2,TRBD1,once,CASSEQGAMEGYTF,TGTGCCAGCAGTGAACAGGGGGCGATGGAAGGCTACACCTTC
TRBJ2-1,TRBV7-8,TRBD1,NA,CASSSRTGGIYRGFF,TGTGCCAGCAGCTCCCGGACAGGGGGCATCTATCGAGGGTTCTTC
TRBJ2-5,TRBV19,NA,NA,CASSTRGRGETQYF,TGTGCCAGTAGTACCAGGGGGCGGGGGGAGACCCAGTACTTC
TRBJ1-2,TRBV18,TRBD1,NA,CASSPPEGDRGFYGYTF,TGTGCCAGCTCACCACCGGAAGGAGACAGGGGGTTTTATGGCTACACCTTC
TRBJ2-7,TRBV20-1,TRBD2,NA,CSAYGGYEQYF,TGCAGTGCTTACGGGGGGTACGAGCAGTACTTC
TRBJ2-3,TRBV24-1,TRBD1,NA,CATSDRDRLSTDTQYF,TGTGCCACCAGTGATCGGGACAGGCTAAGCACAGATACGCAGTATTTT
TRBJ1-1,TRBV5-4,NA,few,CASSPDTLRRSNTEAFF,TGTGCCAGCAGCCCCGACACCCTACGGCGATCAAACACTGAAGCTTTCTTT
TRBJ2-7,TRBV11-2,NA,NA,CASSLDRPGVYEQYF,TGTGCCAGCAGCTTAGATAGGCCAGGGGTCTACGAGCAGTACTTC
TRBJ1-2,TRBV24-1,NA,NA,CATSDFRQGYGYTF,TGTGCCACCAGTGATTTTAGGCAGGGGTATGGCTACACCTTC
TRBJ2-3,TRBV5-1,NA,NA,CASSLDSLFTDTQYF,TGCGCCAGCAGCCTGGACAGCTTATTCACAGATACGCAGTATTTT
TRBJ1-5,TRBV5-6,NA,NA,CASSLSGVGQPQHF,TGTGCCAGCAGCTTGTCAGGGGTCGGTCAGCCCCAGCATTTT